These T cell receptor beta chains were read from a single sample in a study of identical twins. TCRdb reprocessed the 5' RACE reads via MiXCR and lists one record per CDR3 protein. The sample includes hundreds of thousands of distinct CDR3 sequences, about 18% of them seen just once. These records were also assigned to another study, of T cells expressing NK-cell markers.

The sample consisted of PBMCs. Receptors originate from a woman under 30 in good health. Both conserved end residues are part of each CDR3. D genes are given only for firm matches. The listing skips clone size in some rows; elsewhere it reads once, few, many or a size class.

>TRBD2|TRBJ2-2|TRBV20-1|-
CSARTRGEGGELFF
TGCAGTGCTAGAACCCGGGGGGAGGGCGGGGAGCTGTTTTTT
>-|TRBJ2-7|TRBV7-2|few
CASSPALTVSYEQYF
TGTGCCAGCAGCCCAGCGTTGACTGTCTCCTACGAGCAGTACTTC
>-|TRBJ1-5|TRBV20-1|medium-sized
CSATGPTAQHF
TGCAGTGCTACCGGACCCACGGCCCAGCATTTT
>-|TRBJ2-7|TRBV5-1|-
CASSLGTQSEQYF
TGCGCCAGCAGCTTGGGGACCCAGAGTGAGCAGTACTTC
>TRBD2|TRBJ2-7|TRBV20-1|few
CSARSSSGRGGYEQYF
TGCAGTGCTAGATCGTCGAGCGGGAGGGGGGGCTACGAGCAGTACTTC
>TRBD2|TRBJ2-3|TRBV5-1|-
CASSEVKQAGGTDTQYF
TGCGCCAGCAGTGAAGTAAAGCAAGCGGGGGGCACAGATACGCAGTATTTT
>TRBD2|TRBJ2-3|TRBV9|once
CASSASSGGAGDTQYF
TGTGCCAGCAGCGCATCTAGCGGGGGGGCAGGAGATACGCAGTATTTT
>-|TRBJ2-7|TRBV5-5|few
CASSLVRGGSYEQYF
TGTGCCAGCAGCTTGGTGCGAGGCGGCTCCTACGAGCAGTACTTC
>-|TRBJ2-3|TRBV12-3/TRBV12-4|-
CASSPPSGEKDTQYF
TGTGCCAGCAGTCCGCCATCGGGGGAGAAAGATACGCAGTATTTT
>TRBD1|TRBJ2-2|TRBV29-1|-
CSIRGQGGTGELFF
TGCAGTATTCGGGGACAGGGGGGTACCGGGGAGCTGTTTTTT
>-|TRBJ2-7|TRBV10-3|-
CAISGGTGVTFSYEQYF
TGTGCCATCAGTGGGGGGACGGGAGTAACTTTCTCCTACGAGCAGTACTTC
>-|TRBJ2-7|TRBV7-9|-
CASSSVKGEQYF
TGTGCCAGCAGCTCGGTCAAAGGCGAGCAGTACTTC
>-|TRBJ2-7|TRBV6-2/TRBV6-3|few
CASRLQGGHEQYF
TGTGCCAGCAGACTACAGGGAGGGCACGAGCAGTACTTC
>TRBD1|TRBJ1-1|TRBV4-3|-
CASSQDFRTGFSTEAFF
TGCGCCAGCAGCCAAGATTTTAGGACAGGGTTTAGCACTGAAGCTTTCTTT
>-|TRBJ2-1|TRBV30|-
CAWRAGYSEQFF
TGTGCCTGGAGGGCAGGGTATAGTGAGCAGTTCTTC
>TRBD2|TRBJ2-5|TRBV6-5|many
CASSYGAGEETQYF
TGTGCCAGCAGTTATGGAGCGGGAGAAGAGACCCAGTACTTC
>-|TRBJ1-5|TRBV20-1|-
CSAPVRRGQPQHF
TGCAGTGCCCCAGTTCGGAGGGGTCAGCCCCAGCATTTT
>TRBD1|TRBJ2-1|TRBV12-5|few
CASGMTGDNEQFF
TGTGCTAGTGGGATGACAGGGGACAATGAGCAGTTCTTC
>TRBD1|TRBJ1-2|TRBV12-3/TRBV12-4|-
CAARDRNYGYTF
TGTGCCGCCCGGGACAGGAACTATGGCTACACCTTC
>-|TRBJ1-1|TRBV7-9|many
CASSLASGGKGTEAFF
TGTGCCAGCAGCTTAGCGTCCGGGGGCAAAGGCACTGAAGCTTTCTTT
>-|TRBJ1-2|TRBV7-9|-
CASSLGYGKGYGYTF
TGTGCCAGCAGCTTAGGATACGGGAAAGGGTATGGCTACACCTTC
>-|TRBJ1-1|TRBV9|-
CASSATSGDTEAFF
TGTGCCAGCAGCGCTACCTCAGGGGACACTGAAGCTTTCTTT
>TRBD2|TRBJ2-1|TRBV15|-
CATSSGSKRGRSYNEQFF
TGTGCCACCAGCAGTGGGTCTAAGCGGGGGAGATCCTACAATGAGCAGTTCTTC
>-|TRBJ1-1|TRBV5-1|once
CASSLSQNSNTEAFF
TGCGCCAGCAGCTTGTCACAGAACTCGAACACTGAAGCTTTCTTT
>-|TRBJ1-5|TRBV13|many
CASSLHFPPNQPQHF
TGTGCCAGCAGTCTTCACTTCCCCCCCAATCAGCCCCAGCATTTT
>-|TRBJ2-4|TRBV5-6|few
CASSLRSRRNIQYF
TGTGCCAGCAGCCTGAGGAGTCGTAGAAACATTCAGTACTTC
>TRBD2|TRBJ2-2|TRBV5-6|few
CASSLYSLAGANTGELFF
TGTGCCAGCAGCTTGTACTCGTTAGCGGGAGCGAACACCGGGGAGCTGTTTTTT
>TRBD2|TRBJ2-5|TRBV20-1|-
CSARDQSGGKTQYF
TGCAGTGCTAGAGATCAAAGCGGGGGGAAGACCCAGTACTTC
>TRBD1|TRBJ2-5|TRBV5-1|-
CASSLQGAFRQETQYF
TGCGCCAGCAGCCTACAGGGGGCGTTTCGGCAAGAGACCCAGTACTTC
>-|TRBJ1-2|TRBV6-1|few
CASSGQVGGYTF
TGTGCCAGCAGTGGGCAGGTGGGCGGCTACACCTTC
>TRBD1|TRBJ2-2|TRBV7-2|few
CASSQGGQGKNTGELFF
TGTGCCAGCAGCCAGGGGGGACAGGGAAAGAACACCGGGGAGCTGTTTTTT
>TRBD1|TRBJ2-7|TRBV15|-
CATSRYIGTGAGEQYF
TGTGCCACCAGCAGATATATTGGGACAGGGGCGGGGGAGCAGTACTTC
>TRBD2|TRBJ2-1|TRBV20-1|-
CSAGTSGRIDEQFF
TGCAGTGCGGGGACTAGCGGGAGAATCGATGAGCAGTTCTTC
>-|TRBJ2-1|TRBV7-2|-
CASSLGPGVANEQFF
TGTGCCAGCAGCTTAGGACCGGGAGTGGCAAATGAGCAGTTCTTC
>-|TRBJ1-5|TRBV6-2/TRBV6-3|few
CASSYEDRRNQPQHF
TGTGCCAGCAGTTATGAGGACAGACGTAATCAGCCCCAGCATTTT
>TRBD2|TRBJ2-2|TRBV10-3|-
CAISGLAGGSTGELFF
TGTGCCATCAGTGGACTAGCGGGAGGGTCCACCGGGGAGCTGTTTTTT
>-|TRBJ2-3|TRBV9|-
CASSVSGVSTDTQYF
TGTGCCAGCAGCGTCTCGGGAGTTAGCACAGATACGCAGTATTTT
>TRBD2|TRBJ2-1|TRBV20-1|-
CSARVGTSSGEQFF
TGCAGTGCCAGAGTCGGGACTAGTTCGGGTGAGCAGTTCTTC
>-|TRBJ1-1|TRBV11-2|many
CASSLTENTEAFF
TGTGCCAGCAGCTTGACAGAGAACACTGAAGCTTTCTTT
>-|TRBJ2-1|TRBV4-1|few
CASSPDDRAGSEQFF
TGCGCCAGCAGCCCCGACGACAGGGCGGGAAGTGAGCAGTTCTTC
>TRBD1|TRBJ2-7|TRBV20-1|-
CSVTTGVYEQYF
TGCAGTGTCACGACAGGGGTCTACGAGCAGTACTTC
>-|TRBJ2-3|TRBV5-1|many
CASSLEADTQYF
TGTGCCAGCAGCTTAGAGGCGGATACGCAGTATTTT
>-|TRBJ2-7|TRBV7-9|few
CASSLGGRQGGYEQYF
TGTGCCAGCAGCTTGGGGGGCCGGCAGGGGGGCTACGAGCAGTACTTC
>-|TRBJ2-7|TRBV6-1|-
CASSPGTLVWSEQYF
TGTGCCAGCAGTCCCGGGACACTTGTTTGGTCCGAGCAGTACTTC
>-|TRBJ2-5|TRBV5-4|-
CASSIRGKETQYF
TGTGCCAGCAGCATTCGGGGAAAAGAGACCCAGTACTTC
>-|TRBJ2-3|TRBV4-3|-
CASSQGVPGGTDTQYF
TGCGCCAGCAGCCAAGGAGTACCAGGGGGCACAGATACGCAGTATTTT
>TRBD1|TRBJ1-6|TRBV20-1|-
CSARIGTGSSYNSPLHF
TGCAGTGCTCGGATTGGGACAGGGAGCTCCTATAATTCACCCCTCCACTTT
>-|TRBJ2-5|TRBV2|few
CASSRRHVTALGETQYF
TGTGCCAGCAGTCGACGACACGTGACAGCTCTCGGGGAGACCCAGTACTTC
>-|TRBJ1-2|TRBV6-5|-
CASSYGTGLSF
TGTGCCAGCAGTTACGGGACGGGGTTATCCTTC
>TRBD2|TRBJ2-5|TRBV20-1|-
CSALVIAGLVKTQYF
TGCAGTGCCCTCGTGATAGCGGGATTGGTAAAGACCCAGTACTTC
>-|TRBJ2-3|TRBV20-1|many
CSAKGAGWTDTQYF
TGCAGTGCTAAGGGGGCGGGGTGGACAGATACGCAGTATTTT